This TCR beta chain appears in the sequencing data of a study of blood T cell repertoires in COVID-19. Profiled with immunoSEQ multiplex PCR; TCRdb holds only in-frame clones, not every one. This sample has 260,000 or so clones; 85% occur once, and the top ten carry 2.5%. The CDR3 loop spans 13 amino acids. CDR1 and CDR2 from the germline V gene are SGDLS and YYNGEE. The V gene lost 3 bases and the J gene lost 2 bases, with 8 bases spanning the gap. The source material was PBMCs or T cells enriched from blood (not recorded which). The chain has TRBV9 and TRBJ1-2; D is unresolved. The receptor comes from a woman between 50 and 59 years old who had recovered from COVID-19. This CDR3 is CASSAAGNYGYTF. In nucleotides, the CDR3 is TGTGCCAGCAGCGCAGCGGGGAACTATGGCTACACCTTC.